Listed here is a single T cell receptor (beta chain). Each single cDNA molecule received a unique molecular identifier. TCRdb passed the 5' RACE reads through MiXCR, listing each CDR3 protein once. Among 40,000 to 60,000 distinct CDR3 sequences listed, around 10% were seen once. From germline, CDR1 is SNHLY and CDR2 FYNNEI. This CDR3 comprises 14 residues. With 5 bases clipped from V and 5 bases from J, the junction kept 5 bases outside the gene matches. The data were obtained in a study of early T cells in non-severe SARS-CoV-2 infection. Sequenced input: whole blood. The sequence was obtained from an adult who was a healthcare worker with PCR-confirmed SARS-CoV-2 infection or an uninfected control (not recorded which). The gene calls are TRBV2 and TRBJ1-5; 8 bases line up with TRBD1. The DNA for the CDR3 is TGTGCCAGCAGTATCGGACAGGGCCATCAGCCCCAGCATTTT. This translates into CASSIGQGHQPQHF.